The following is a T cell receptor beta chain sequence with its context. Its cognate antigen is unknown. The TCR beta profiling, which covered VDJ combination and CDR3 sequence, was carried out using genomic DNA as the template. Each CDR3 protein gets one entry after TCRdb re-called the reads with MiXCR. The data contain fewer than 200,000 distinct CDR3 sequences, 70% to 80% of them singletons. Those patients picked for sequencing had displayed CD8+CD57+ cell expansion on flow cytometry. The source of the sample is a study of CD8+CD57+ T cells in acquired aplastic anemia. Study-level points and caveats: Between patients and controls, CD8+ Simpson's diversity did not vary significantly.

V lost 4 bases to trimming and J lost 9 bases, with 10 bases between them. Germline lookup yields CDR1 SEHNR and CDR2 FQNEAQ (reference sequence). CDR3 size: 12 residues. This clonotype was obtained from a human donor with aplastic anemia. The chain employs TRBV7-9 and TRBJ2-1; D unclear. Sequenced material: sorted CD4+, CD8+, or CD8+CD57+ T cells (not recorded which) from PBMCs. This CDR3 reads CASSSQNAEQFF. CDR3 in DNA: TGTGCCAGCAGCTCTCAGAATGCTGAGCAGTTCTTC.